Given below is one T cell receptor beta chain in context. The record originates from a study of OX40 agonist ivuxolimab in advanced cancers. Assay used: immunoSEQ multiplex PCR; TCRdb lists only in-frame clones, some missing. The sample lists about 83,000 clones, under 95% seen once, with roughly 8.7% in the top ten. This CDR3 has 14 amino acids. Per the germline V gene, CDR1 is MNHEY and CDR2 is SMNVEV (reference sequence). V was shortened by 6 bases and J by 3 bases, with 11 bases between the two germline ends. The sample consisted of CD4+ or CD8+ T cells sorted from blood, taken in a trial of the OX40 agonist ivuxolimab. The chain carries TRBV27 and TRBJ1-4; D is unclear. The TCR was taken from an adult with an advanced solid tumor such as melanoma, head and neck, liver or kidney cancer. This CDR3 reads CASRGILSNEKLFF. For the CDR3, the DNA is TGTGCCAGCAGAGGGATATTGTCTAATGAAAAACTGTTTTTT.